Given below is one T cell receptor (beta chain) in context. Its cognate antigen is unknown. These data are taken from a study of metastatic and nonmetastatic thyroid tumors. Study-wide results and caveats: According to reports, the diversity of TCR beta was significantly higher in malignant thyroid tumors than in benign nodules, and this held in both blood and tumor samples.

Patients had received no treatment of any kind before thyroid surgery. TCRdb re-clonotyped the PCR reads through MiXCR. The data contain under 35,000 clones, over 20% of them singletons. Trimming shortened V by 1 base and J by 5 bases, and 33 bases separated the two germline ends. Germline CDR1 SGHRS, CDR2 YFSETQ. The CDR3 sequence is 21 residues long. The J gene is TRBJ2-5, the V gene TRBV5-1; the D is unclear. The TCR sequence derives from a female donor with papillary thyroid cancer or a benign thyroid nodule (not recorded which). Some clones in this sample may be carry-over from other donors' samples. The sequencing sample was made of blood. In DNA, the CDR3 is TGCGCCAGCAGCTTGCCCGAACCCAGCAAACTTGGCAGAGGTAACCTGGAGACCCAGTACTTC. Translation gives CASSLPEPSKLGRGNLETQYF.